This TCR beta chain was identified during a study of OX40 agonist ivuxolimab in advanced cancers. Background for the entire study: Ivuxolimab was an agonistic, fully human IgG2 monoclonal antibody directed against OX40 (CD134), a costimulatory receptor. A male proportion of around 81% and a mean age of approximately 62 years, ranging from 23 to 79, were recorded for the dose-escalation cohort. Intravenous ivuxolimab was administered to patients every 2 weeks at six dose levels: 0.01, 0.1, 0.3, 1.5, 3 and 10 mg/kg. Three dose-escalation patients achieved partial responses, one with hepatocellular carcinoma and two with cutaneous melanoma. Of the roughly 54 patients in dose escalation, some 20 had hepatocellular carcinoma, about 15 had melanoma, 9 had renal cell carcinoma and 9 had head and neck cancer. The paper reports the monotherapy dose-escalation portion (N = 52 patients) of the phase I ivuxolimab trial. The purpose of peripheral TCRbeta sequencing was to test whether ivuxolimab changed TCR sequence diversity and led to clonal T-cell expansion. Patients were allowed to have had prior anti-PD-1, anti-PD-L1 or anti-CTLA-4 therapy, and around 43% of the dose-escalation patients had been treated with checkpoint inhibitors.

Per the germline V gene, SQVTM is the CDR1 and ANQGSEA is the CDR2. V is cut by 7 bases and J by 7 bases, and the space between the germline ends is 19 bases. The CDR3 starts with the cysteine, ends with the phenylalanine, and has 13 residues. The read is trimmed to its CDR3 DNA, 39 bases read in frame from base 1. Patients with autoimmune disease history or receiving systemic immunosuppression were excluded from the trial. In every dose cohort, peripheral blood was drawn for TCR sequencing at baseline, cycle 4 day 1, and cycle 7 day 1. Samples came from an open-label, multicenter, first-in-human phase I dose-escalation trial of ivuxolimab. The trial enrolled adults with locally advanced or metastatic head and neck squamous cell, hepatocellular, melanoma or renal cell carcinoma. Before TCR sequencing, CD4+ and CD8+ T cells were separately sorted from peripheral blood. What the research found in general, with its limitations: Low levels of normalized T-cell clonal expansion were also shown by some nonresponding patients. Which antigens the clonally expanded peripheral T cells were specific for was not determined. At doses of 0.1 to 3.0 mg/kg, clonal expansion of both CD4+ and CD8+ T cells in blood was seen between baseline and week 6. In the 0.1-3.0 mg/kg groups, partial responders were among the patients with the lowest normalized peripheral clonal expansion, particularly in CD8+ T cells. After ivuxolimab, CD8+ T cells had more expanded clones than CD4+ T cells on average.

On this clone: The antigen it binds to is not known. The sample holds no much larger clone one base away, and base qualities are not on file.

Genomic DNA was isolated from the sorted cells so that the TCRbeta CDR3 region could be sequenced. The immunoSEQ Assay was used for sequencing of TCRbeta CDR3 regions. Here the immuneACCESS table is served through TCRdb, limited to in-frame sequences with V and J called. Missing clones are a known gap in these copies; in checked studies unresolved V genes cover under half, and the rest lacks a known reason. Within this sample are about 89,000 clones, with about 88% of them counted one time only. Of the sample, around 0.3% falls within the top ten clones. The clonotype comes from an adult with an advanced solid tumor such as melanoma, head and neck, liver or kidney cancer. This sample comprised CD4+ or CD8+ T cells sorted from blood, obtained in a trial of the OX40 agonist ivuxolimab. Recombination connected TRBV29-1 to TRBJ1-2, with no confident D gene call. The CDR3 here reads CSADPFGDSGYTF. The sequenced DNA: TGCAGCGCGGACCCTTTTGGAGATTCTGGCTACACCTTC.